Each of the 31 T cell receptor beta chains below was sequenced from the same sample in a study. TCRdb re-derived calls from the 5' RACE reads in MiXCR, one entry per CDR3 protein. The sample yields 25,000 to 40,000 distinct CDR3 sequences, less than 25% seen once. The sample consisted of memory CD4+ T cells sorted from blood. The subset: memory CD4+ T cells, CD4+CD45RO+CD25-. The receptors shown here come from a female donor with breast cancer.

The chain couples TRBV7-2 to TRBJ2-7, with D possibly matching TRBD2 (6 bases). Germline V gene lookup returns CDR1 SGHTA and CDR2 FQGNSA. The V and J ends lost 3 bases and 0 bases respectively, with 9 bases between them. The CDR3 contains 14 residues. The CDR3 DNA reads as TGTGCCAGCAGCTTGGGGGGATTCTCCTACGAGCAGTACTTC. It encodes CASSLGGFSYEQYF.

In this sample, this clonotype turned up a few times. This chain links TRBV7-2 with TRBJ2-3; D is unresolved. CDR1 is SGHTA, CDR2 FQGNSA, per germline. The CDR3 is made up of 13 amino acids. The germline V and J ends were trimmed by 1 base and 0 bases, with 2 bases remaining between them. CDR3 nucleotide sequence: TGTGCCAGCAGCTTAGTCAGCACAGATACGCAGTATTTT. Its protein product is CASSLVSTDTQYF.

The chain uses TRBV30 and TRBJ2-1, with unresolved D. CDR3 size: 11 residues. V was clipped by 5 bases and J by 4 bases, with 6 bases between them. Germline-derived CDR1 and CDR2 are GTSNPN and SVGIG (reference sequence). CDR3 DNA: TGTGCCTGGCCTCAGTACAATGAGCAGTTCTTC. Translation: CAWPQYNEQFF.

The rearrangement uses TRBV5-1 and TRBJ2-1; 9 bases align to TRBD2. The junction had 6 bases not matched to a gene; V was cut back by 2 bases and J by 0 bases. CDR1 SGHRS and CDR2 YFSETQ come from the germline V gene. The CDR3 runs 17 residues. The CDR3 loop is CASSFTSGYGSYNEQFF. The CDR3 DNA reads as TGCGCCAGCAGCTTTACTAGCGGGTATGGCTCCTACAATGAGCAGTTCTTC.

This clonotype has ten or more counts. The V gene is TRBV7-9, the J gene TRBJ2-1; 14 bases map to TRBD2. The germline V gene has CDR1 SEHNR and CDR2 FQNEAQ (reference sequence). This CDR3 comprises 15 residues. V lost 6 bases to trimming and J lost 7 bases; unmatched junction nucleotides: 5. The CDR3 region has the DNA TGTGCCAGCAGGGGACTAGCGGGAGCTAGTAATGAGCAGTTCTTC. Protein: CASRGLAGASNEQFF.

This clonotype was seen a few times. The chain links TRBV27 to TRBJ2-1; 9 bases match TRBD1. Germline CDR1 is MNHEY and CDR2 is SMNVEV (reference sequence). This CDR3 is 13 amino acids long. V was pared by 4 bases and J by 6 bases, with 1 base of the junction left unmatched. The CDR3 here is CASSSTGGNEQFF. The DNA of the CDR3 is TGTGCCAGCAGTTCGACAGGGGGCAATGAGCAGTTCTTC.

The chain links TRBV7-9 to TRBJ2-7, with 9 bases fitting TRBD1. This CDR3 region has 15 residues. V trimming: 1 base; J trimming: 4 bases; junction bases outside the gene matches: 5. Germline CDR1 is SEHNR and CDR2 is FQNEAQ (reference sequence). The CDR3 loop reads CASSLEQGARYEQYF. The CDR3 bases are TGTGCCAGCAGCTTAGAACAGGGGGCTCGGTACGAGCAGTACTTC.

This clonotype was found a few times. The chain employs TRBV6-1 and TRBJ1-1; D unresolved. Germline-derived CDR1 and CDR2 are MNHNS and SASEGT. Trimming took 1 base from V and 4 from J, leaving 16 bases between them. This CDR3 is 16 amino acids long. CDR3 bases: TGTGCCAGCAGTGAAGGATTTCGGGTTCTGTTCACTGAAGCTTTCTTT. Protein product: CASSEGFRVLFTEAFF.

Details on this clonotype: The CDR3 end shows no conserved phenylalanine or tryptophan, and so a read error is likely. The chain employs TRBV4-1 and TRBJ2-1, with D perhaps being TRBD1 or TRBD2 (6 bases each). CDR1 MGHRA and CDR2 YSYEKL come from the germline V gene. The CDR3 covers 15 residues. V dropped 4 bases and J dropped 6 bases, with 16 bases sitting between them. CDR3 DNA sequence: TGCGCCAGCAGCCTCCCGGGGGCGGGGCTCAATGAGCAGTTCCTC. Translating gives CASSLPGAGLNEQFL.

CDR3 residues: CASKVGSPPGTQYF. DNA for the CDR3: TGTGCCAGCAAGGTGGGGAGCCCGCCCGGCACGCAGTATTTT. The J gene is TRBJ2-3, the V gene TRBV13; perhaps TRBD2 as D (5 bases). Trimming took 7 bases from V and 9 from J, leaving 20 bases between them. The CDR3 extends over 14 amino acids. Germline CDR1 is PRHDT and CDR2 is FYEKMQ (reference sequence).

This clonotype was counted at least ten times. The chain links TRBV12-3 or TRBV12-4 to TRBJ2-7; D not resolved. V was trimmed by 6 bases and J by 5 bases, leaving 8 bases between them. This CDR3 contains 11 residues. The CDR3 DNA reads as TGTGCCAGCAGAGCTAAGCACGAGCAGTACTTC. Protein product: CASRAKHEQYF.

As for this clonotype: This may come from a read error, since a much larger clone is one base off. Written as DNA, the CDR3 is TGCACCAGCAGCTTGGTACAGAGCAAGGGCGAGCAGTACTTC. It yields the protein CTSSLVQSKGEQYF. This chain uses TRBV5-1 with TRBJ2-7; D is ambiguous. CDR3 length: 14 residues. The germline gives CDR1 SGHRS, CDR2 YFSETQ.

This clonotype is medium-sized by share. This sequence joins TRBV4-1 and TRBJ1-5, with unresolved D. Germline CDR1 MGHRA, CDR2 YSYEKL. CDR3 size: 13 residues. The ends were cut back, 3 bases at V and 5 bases at J, with 8 bases in the middle. CDR3: CASSQETDQPQHF. CDR3 DNA sequence: TGCGCCAGCAGCCAGGAGACGGATCAGCCCCAGCATTTT.

Comments on this clonotype: Possible read error: a much larger clone is one base away. The chain links TRBV4-1 to TRBJ2-3; a weak D match, TRBD1 (5 bases). With the DNA end fitting TRBJ1-5 better, the J assignment may be wrong. Germline V lookup: CDR1 MGHRA, CDR2 YSYEKL. CDR3 size: 17 residues. The CDR3 coding sequence is TGCGCCAGCAGCCGGGTAGCGGGGGGACCGTCCACAGATACGCAGCATTTT. Its translation: CASSRVAGGPSTDTQHF.

The rearrangement joins TRBV7-9 to TRBJ2-6; D may be TRBD1 (6 bases). V was cut by 6 bases and J by 0 bases, with 9 bases left in between. The CDR3 extends over 15 amino acids. The V gene's germline CDR1 is SEHNR and CDR2 FQNEAQ (reference sequence). As DNA, the CDR3 is TGTGCCAGCAGTACAGGGTCCTCTGGGGCCAACGTCCTGACTTTC. Its protein is CASSTGSSGANVLTF.

This clonotype was recorded at least ten times. The rearrangement joins TRBV4-1 to TRBJ2-3; TRBD2 agrees at 8 bases. CDR1 MGHRA and CDR2 YSYEKL come from the germline V gene. With 2 bases clipped from V and 1 base from J, the junction kept 5 bases outside the gene matches. This CDR3 is built from 16 residues. The chain's CDR3 is CASSQLVTSGTDTQYF. The CDR3 bases are TGCGCCAGCAGCCAACTGGTGACTAGCGGCACAGATACGCAGTATTTT.

Worth noting for this clonotype: It may be a read error: a sequence one base away is much more abundant. The J gene is TRBJ2-7, the V gene TRBV5-1, with a weak D call TRBD2 (6 bases). Trimming took off 0 bases at V and 5 bases at J, with 12 bases between the two ends. CDR3 length: 14 residues. CDR1 is SGHRS, CDR2 YFSETQ, per germline. The CDR3 nucleotides read TGCGCCAGCAGCTTGGAAGGAGGGTACGACGAGCAGTACTTC. It is translated as CASSLEGGYDEQYF.

The chain couples TRBV4-1 to TRBJ2-7; D may be TRBD2 (6 bases). The CDR3 is 16 amino acids. V lost 0 bases to trimming and J lost 5 bases, with 17 bases between them. CDR1 and CDR2 (germline): MGHRA, YSYEKL. CDR3 DNA sequence: TGCGCCAGCAGCCAAGAGGGGCACTCTAGCGTCAACGAGCAGTACTTC. Protein: CASSQEGHSSVNEQYF.

This clonotype was seen only a few times. This rearrangement joins TRBV9 to TRBJ2-5; 12 bases align to TRBD1. The CDR3 runs 16 residues. V lost 3 bases and J lost 4; bases outside the gene matches: 7. Germline loops: CDR1 SGDLS, CDR2 YYNGEE. The DNA of the CDR3 is TGTGCCAGCAGCGAGCCGGGACAGGGGGCGCGAGAGACCCAGTACTTC. Its translation: CASSEPGQGARETQYF.

The table lists this clonotype with a few counts. The chain joins TRBV11-3 to TRBJ1-1; unclear D gene. Germline CDR1 is SGHNT and CDR2 is YENEEA. The CDR3 runs to 14 residues. The V and J ends lost 0 bases and 0 bases respectively, with 5 bases between them. CDR3 bases: TGTGCCAGCAGCTTAGACCCCATGAACACTGAAGCTTTCTTT. Translated, it gives CASSLDPMNTEAFF.

In its sample, this clonotype was seen many times. The gene calls are TRBV7-2 and TRBJ2-1; D is unresolved. The V gene lost 1 base and the J gene lost 4 bases, with 8 bases spanning the gap. The CDR3 is 14 amino acids. Germline V gives CDR1 SGHTA, CDR2 FQGNSA. CDR3 loop: CASSLGPEYNEQFF. The CDR3 region has the DNA TGTGCCAGCAGCTTAGGTCCAGAATACAATGAGCAGTTCTTC.

This clonotype was observed at least ten times. The chain carries TRBV10-2 and TRBJ2-5; D is possibly TRBD2 (5 bases). The CDR3 consists of 11 residues. Trimming removed 7 bases at V and 9 bases at J, with 12 bases between. Germline loops: CDR1 WSHSY, CDR2 SAAADI. In nucleotides, the CDR3 is TGCGCCAGCATGTCGGGATCGTCCCAGTACTTC. Translation gives CASMSGSSQYF.

V usage is TRBV7-9 and J usage is TRBJ1-2; 8 nucleotides match TRBD1. The CDR3 length is 18 residues. CDR1 and CDR2 (germline): SEHNR, FQNEAQ (reference sequence). The V and J ends lost 5 bases and 3 bases, in that order; junction bases with no gene match: 17. Here the CDR3 reads CASSPEAYRGKKYYGYTF. The CDR3, as DNA: TGTGCCAGCAGCCCCGAGGCTTACAGGGGGAAAAAGTACTATGGCTACACCTTC.

By sample share, this clonotype is medium-sized. The chain couples TRBV4-2 to TRBJ2-7; D unresolved. Germline-derived CDR1 and CDR2 are LGHNA and YNFKEQ. V gave up 4 bases and J gave up 0 bases, with 10 bases separating them. CDR3 length: 14 amino acids. The CDR3 spells CASSLSSGSYEQYF. The DNA for the CDR3 is TGTGCCAGCAGCCTTTCATCGGGCTCCTACGAGCAGTACTTC.

V gene TRBV27 combines with J gene TRBJ1-2, with D possibly being TRBD1 (5 bases). Trimming took off 3 bases at V and 5 bases at J, with 10 bases between the two ends. Germline V gene data show CDR1 as MNHEY and CDR2 as SMNVEV (reference sequence). The CDR3 is 13 amino acids. The CDR3 DNA sequence: TGTGCCAGCAGTTTGGGCAGGGCGTATGGCTACACCTTC. As protein: CASSLGRAYGYTF.

The chain combines TRBV4-1 with TRBJ2-7; perhaps TRBD1 as D (6 bases). Trimming removed 3 bases from V and 3 bases from J, with 12 bases in between. Germline assignment: CDR1 MGHRA and CDR2 YSYEKL. The CDR3 length is 14 residues. The CDR3 here is CASSQRTANYEQYF. The CDR3 DNA reads as TGCGCCAGCAGCCAGAGGACAGCCAACTACGAGCAGTACTTC.

This chain uses TRBV4-3 with TRBJ1-1; D is unresolved. Germline CDR1 reads LGHNA; CDR2 reads YSLEER. CDR3 length equals 16 residues. The germline V and J ends were trimmed by 2 bases and 1 base, with 14 bases remaining between them. The chain's CDR3 is CASSQWSRAKNTEAFF. DNA for the CDR3: TGCGCCAGCAGCCAATGGAGCCGGGCCAAGAACACTGAAGCTTTCTTT.

In its sample, this clonotype was seen a few times. The rearrangement links TRBV28 to TRBJ2-7; 7 nucleotides match TRBD2. The CDR3 is 13 amino acids. The germline CDR1 and CDR2 sequences are MDHEN and SYDVKM. V dropped 5 bases and J dropped 0; count of bases not matched to a gene: 1. The CDR3 region has the DNA TGTGCCAGCAGTGGCGGGAGCTCCTACGAGCAGTACTTC. Translation gives CASSGGSSYEQYF.

This chain uses TRBV6-1 with TRBJ1-1, with D hard to call. Per the germline V gene, CDR1 is MNHNS and CDR2 is SASEGT. The ends were cut back, 0 bases at V and 0 bases at J, with 8 bases in the middle. The CDR3 spans 15 residues. CDR3 protein: CASSEAGSLNTEAFF. DNA of the CDR3: TGTGCCAGCAGTGAAGCGGGGAGCCTGAACACTGAAGCTTTCTTT.

This clonotype was counted between two and nine times. The chain has TRBV7-2 and TRBJ2-3; 8 nucleotides align to TRBD2. The CDR3 runs 17 residues. The trim removed 1 base at V and 0 bases at J, leaving 6 bases unmatched. Germline V gives CDR1 SGHTA, CDR2 FQGNSA. As DNA, the CDR3 is TGTGCCAGCAGCTTAGTCGTAGCGGGGTCTAGCACAGATACGCAGTATTTT. Protein: CASSLVVAGSSTDTQYF.

This clonotype was seen a few times. This sequence joins TRBV7-2 and TRBJ2-1, with 9 bases lining up with TRBD2. The CDR3 is 15 amino acids. CDR1 and CDR2 (germline): SGHTA, FQGNSA. V trimming: 2 bases; J trimming: 6 bases; junction bases outside the gene matches: 5. As DNA, the CDR3 is TGTGCCAGCAGCTTACGAACTAGCGGGCTCAATGAGCAGTTCTTC. Encoded protein: CASSLRTSGLNEQFF.